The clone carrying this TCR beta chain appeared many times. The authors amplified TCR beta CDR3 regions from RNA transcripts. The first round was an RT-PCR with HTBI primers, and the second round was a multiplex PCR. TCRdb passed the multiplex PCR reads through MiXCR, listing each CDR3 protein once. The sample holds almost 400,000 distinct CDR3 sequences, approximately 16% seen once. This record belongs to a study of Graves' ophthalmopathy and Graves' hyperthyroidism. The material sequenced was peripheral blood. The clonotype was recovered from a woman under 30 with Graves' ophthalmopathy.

The DNA for the CDR3 is TGTGCCAGCAGACAGGGGGCTAACTATGGCTACACCTTC. Translated: CASRQGANYGYTF. The chain links TRBV12-3 or TRBV12-4 to TRBJ1-2, with 8 bases lining up with TRBD1. This CDR3 comprises 13 residues. J was trimmed by 0 bases and V by 6 bases; bases with no gene match: 0.